The rows below give T cell receptor beta chains drawn from one sample of a study of long-term antiretroviral therapy in people with HIV. Repertoires were generated with immunoSEQ multiplex PCR, while TCRdb's copy carries only in-frame clones and drops some. Seen here are about 10,000 clones, 81% observed once, and the top ten hold under 20%. Sequencing was performed on unsorted PBMCs, taken 0.7 years after starting antiretroviral therapy. The receptors were sampled from a man in his forties with HIV. CDR3s include the opening cysteine and the closing phenylalanine or tryptophan. The D gene is left open where the match is weak. Expanded clones are given a class, and other clones once, few, many or no size at all.

d_call	clone_size	v_call	j_call	cdr3_aa	cdr3_nt
.	.	TRBV27	TRBJ2-3	CASSSTGTDTQYF	TGTGCCAGCAGTTCGACAGGCACAGATACGCAGTATTTT
TRBD2	.	TRBV15	TRBJ2-1	CATSRGLAGNNEQFF	TGTGCCACCAGCAGGGGACTAGCGGGAAACAATGAGCAGTTCTTC
.	.	TRBV11-2	TRBJ1-3	CASSFGGSSGNTIYF	TGTGCCAGCAGCTTCGGCGGCTCCTCTGGAAACACCATATATTTT
TRBD1	hyperexpanded	TRBV5-5	TRBJ1-1	CASNLGGPEAFF	TGTGCCAGCAACCTAGGGGGCCCTGAAGCTTTCTTT
.	.	TRBV7-2	TRBJ2-7	CASSLSRSGTAGEQYF	TGTGCCAGCAGCTTGTCTCGGTCTGGTACCGCCGGCGAGCAGTACTTC
TRBD1	once	TRBV19	TRBJ2-2	CATGTGNGELFF	TGTGCTACCGGGACAGGTAACGGGGAGCTGTTTTTT
.	.	TRBV29-1	TRBJ2-7	CSVEGGKGYEQYF	TGCAGCGTTGAAGGAGGGAAGGGCTACGAGCAGTACTTC
TRBD1	few	TRBV29-1	TRBJ2-1	CSGETGTGPKSSYNEQFF	TGCAGCGGTGAAACCGGGACAGGCCCAAAGAGCTCCTACAATGAGCAGTTCTTC
.	.	TRBV15	TRBJ2-5	CATSRVGGDGGNQYF	TGTGCCACCAGCAGAGTAGGGGGTGACGGGGGCAACCAGTACTTC
TRBD2	.	TRBV5-6	TRBJ2-2	CASSLVGGGLAGGEELFF	TGTGCCAGCAGCTTGGTCGGAGGGGGACTAGCGGGAGGAGAGGAGCTGTTTTTT
.	.	TRBV27	TRBJ1-5	CASNAGANNQPQHF	TGTGCCAGCAATGCAGGGGCGAACAATCAGCCCCAGCATTTT